These 29 T cell receptor beta chains share one sample of origin, sequenced in a study of technical replicates of blood from several donors. The repertoire was sequenced with immunoSEQ multiplex PCR; TCRdb's copy has only in-frame clones and lacks some. The sample includes around 60,000 clones, over 90% of them seen just once. The material sequenced was PBMCs. Receptor source: a human donor in good health. Some clones in this sample may be carry-over from other donors' samples.

The chain joins TRBV5-8 to TRBJ1-2; TRBD1 aligns across 9 bases. J gave up 3 bases and V 1 base, and 19 bases lay outside the gene matches. The length of the CDR3 is 20 residues. The germline gives CDR1 SGHTS, CDR2 YDEGEE. CDR3 sequence reads: CASSLPTWDRAPKNDYGYTF. CDR3 coding DNA: TGTGCCAGCAGCTTGCCGACCTGGGACAGGGCTCCCAAAAATGACTATGGCTACACCTTC.

The genes are TRBV6-6 and TRBJ1-2; the D gene is possibly TRBD1 (5 bases). The CDR3 runs 15 residues. Trimming stripped 8 bases from V and 4 bases from J, with 20 bases between. Per germline, CDR1 MNHNY and CDR2 SVGAGI (reference sequence). The CDR3 region is CASLRSQGISYGYTF. DNA of the CDR3: TGTGCCAGCTTACGGTCGCAGGGAATTTCCTATGGCTACACCTTC.

The J gene is TRBJ2-1, the V gene TRBV25-1; 8 bases fit TRBD1. The CDR3 contains 17 residues. Trimming cost V 1 base and J 0 bases; bases outside gene matches: 5. In germline, CDR1 is MGHDK, CDR2 SYGVNS. CDR3 coding DNA: TGTGCCAGCAGTGAATGGGGCGGGACAGGCTCCTACAATGAGCAGTTCTTC. It encodes CASSEWGGTGSYNEQFF.

The gene calls are TRBV5-6 and TRBJ2-3; 10 bases fit TRBD1. Germline lookup yields CDR1 SGHDT and CDR2 YYEEEE. V gave up 4 bases and J gave up 5 bases; unmatched junction bases: 7. This CDR3 has 15 residues. The DNA for the CDR3 is TGTGCCAGCAGCCTCCGACAGGGGGCGGGAGATACGCAGTATTTT. Translation gives CASSLRQGAGDTQYF.

This clone was picked up one time. The chain has TRBV7-2 and TRBJ2-1; 12 bases are a match to TRBD2. This CDR3 has 15 amino acids. V lost 3 bases and J lost 10; bases outside the gene matches: 7. Germline V gene lookup returns CDR1 SGHTA and CDR2 FQGNSA. The CDR3 bases are TGTGCCAGCAGCTTGACTAGCGGGAGTTCGTGGGAGCAGTTCTTC. Its protein is CASSLTSGSSWEQFF.

This chain links TRBV29-1 with TRBJ2-7, with TRBD1 as a possible D gene (6 bases). V was shortened by 6 bases and J by 1 base, with 22 bases between the two germline ends. Germline CDR1 is SQVTM and CDR2 is ANQGSEA. This CDR3 comprises 16 residues. The CDR3 region is CSVAGTLRGISYEQYF. The CDR3, as DNA: TGCAGCGTCGCCGGGACACTGAGGGGGATATCCTACGAGCAGTACTTC.

The CDR3 nucleotides read TGCGCCAGCAGCCAAGATGTCGCGGGGGAGCAGTACTTC. Translating gives CASSQDVAGEQYF. V and J are TRBV4-3 and TRBJ2-7; D possibly corresponds to TRBD2 (6 bases). CDR1 is LGHNA and CDR2 is YSLEER in the germline V gene. The CDR3 has 13 amino acids. The V and J ends lost 0 bases and 7 bases respectively, with 10 bases between them.

This chain joins TRBV2 and TRBJ1-2, with D unclear. V lost 6 bases and J lost 1, with 6 bases in between. The CDR3 runs 12 residues. Germline CDR1 reads SNHLY; CDR2 reads FYNNEI. The CDR3 DNA reads TGTGCCAGCAGGGGAGATAACTATGGCTACACCTTC. This encodes CASRGDNYGYTF.

This chain links TRBV9 with TRBJ2-4, with 7 bases aligning to TRBD2. V trimming: 0 bases; J trimming: 6 bases; junction bases outside the gene matches: 3. Germline values: CDR1 SGDLS, CDR2 YYNGEE. The CDR3 has 14 residues. CDR3 in amino acids: CASSVEASGNIQYF. The DNA for the CDR3 is TGTGCCAGCAGCGTAGAGGCTAGCGGAAACATTCAGTACTTC.

This clone appeared a single time. The chain carries TRBV6-1 and TRBJ1-5; 7 bases match TRBD1. Looked up from germline, CDR1 is MNHNS and CDR2 is SASEGT. This CDR3 region has 13 residues. Trimming at V came to 10 bases and at J to 4 bases, leaving 7 bases not matched to a gene. The CDR3 sequence: CATDRAWNQPQHF. The CDR3 DNA is TGTGCCACCGACAGGGCCTGGAATCAGCCCCAGCATTTT.

This chain connects TRBV7-2 to TRBJ2-5, with 12 bases lining up with TRBD2. Germline-derived CDR1 and CDR2 are SGHTA and FQGNSA. The J segment lost 5 bases and the V segment lost 4 bases, leaving 8 bases of the junction unmatched. The length of the CDR3 is 16 residues. CDR3 coding DNA: TGTGCCAGCAGCTCACGGACTAGCGGGATAAGGGAGACCCAGTACTTC. Translation: CASSSRTSGIRETQYF. Filled out from reference TRBV7-2 and TRBJ2-5, the complete variable domain reads GAGVSQSPSNKVTEKGKDVELRCDPISGHTALYWYRQSLGQGLEFLIYFQGNSAPDKSGLPSDRFSAERTGGSVSTLTIQRTQQEDSAVYLCASSSRTSGIRETQYFGPGTRLLVL.

In DNA, the CDR3 is TGTGCCAGCAGCCTAAGCGGGGGTGGCACCGGGGAGCTGTTTTTT. As protein: CASSLSGGGTGELFF. This chain joins TRBV9 and TRBJ2-2; 8 nucleotides agree with TRBD2. The J segment lost 4 bases and the V segment lost 4 bases, leaving 6 bases of the junction unmatched. Germline V gene sequence: CDR1 SGDLS, CDR2 YYNGEE. The CDR3 covers 15 residues.

V gene TRBV7-9 combines with J gene TRBJ2-1, with 8 bases matching TRBD2. With V trimmed by 4 bases and J by 1 base, 6 bases remained unmatched. The germline V gene has CDR1 SEHNR and CDR2 FQNEAQ (reference sequence). CDR3 length: 16 amino acids. For the CDR3, the DNA is TGTGCCAGCAGCTCCGAACTAGCGGCGTCCTACAATGAGCAGTTCTTC. Protein: CASSSELAASYNEQFF.

In its sample, this clone was seen once. The chain carries TRBV5-1 and TRBJ1-3; unclear D gene. V was trimmed by 3 bases and J by 4 bases, leaving 14 bases between them. CDR3 length equals 15 residues. The germline gives CDR1 SGHRS, CDR2 YFSETQ. In nucleotides, the CDR3 is TGCGCCAGCAGCTATGCGGGTGATCCCGGAAACACCATATATTTT. Translating gives CASSYAGDPGNTIYF. Full variable domain (missing parts from reference TRBV5-1 and TRBJ1-3): KAGVTQTPRYLIKTRGQQVTLSCSPISGHRSVSWYQQTPGQGLQFLFEYFSETQRNKGNFPGRFSGRQFSNSRSEMNVSTLELGDSALYLCASSYAGDPGNTIYFGEGSWLTVV.

The chain combines TRBV11-2 with TRBJ2-3; 8 bases map to TRBD2. This CDR3 is built from 15 residues. Germline V gene data show CDR1 as SGHAT and CDR2 as FQNNGV. Unmatched junction bases numbered 6, after V lost 5 bases and J lost 2 bases. The CDR3 DNA reads TGTGCCAGCAGCCCGTTGACTAGCGTCACAGATACGCAGTATTTT. It translates to CASSPLTSVTDTQYF.

The J gene is TRBJ2-3, the V gene TRBV7-8; tentative D call: TRBD2 (6 bases). Germline CDR1 SGHVS, CDR2 FQNEAQ. The V end was cut by 4 bases, the J end by 0 bases, with 11 bases between. The CDR3 spans 15 residues. CDR3 amino acids: CASSWAGTSTDTQYF. DNA for the CDR3: TGTGCCAGCAGCTGGGCGGGGACTAGCACAGATACGCAGTATTTT.

This clone was recorded a few times. CDR3 residues: CASSPPGPREGTDTQYF. The CDR3 coding sequence is TGTGCCAGCTCACCACCGGGGCCGCGGGAGGGAACAGATACGCAGTATTTT. The chain recombines TRBV18 with TRBJ2-3, with 9 bases identical to TRBD2. CDR1 and CDR2 (germline): KGHSH, LQKENI. This CDR3 has 17 residues. The trim removed 0 bases at V and 3 bases at J, leaving 7 bases unmatched. The full variable domain, rest sourced from reference TRBV18 and TRBJ2-3, is NAGVMQNPRHLVRRRGQEARLRCSPMKGHSHVYWYRQLPEEGLKFMVYLQKENIIDESGMPKERFSAEFPKEGPSILRIQQVVRGDSAAYFCASSPPGPREGTDTQYFGPGTRLTVL.

V and J are TRBV19 and TRBJ1-1, with D unresolved. Germline V gene data show CDR1 as LNHDA and CDR2 as SQIVND (reference sequence). The CDR3 has 14 residues. V gave up 5 bases and J gave up 1 base, with 11 bases separating them. CDR3 region: CASSFVRENTEAFF. The CDR3 DNA follows: TGTGCCAGTAGTTTTGTGCGGGAGAACACTGAAGCTTTCTTT.

The V and J genes are TRBV5-6 and TRBJ2-7; no reliable D call. Germline V lookup: CDR1 SGHDT, CDR2 YYEEEE. Trimming removed 0 bases at V and 3 bases at J, with 4 bases between. The CDR3 covers 12 residues. The CDR3 spells CASSLDGYEQYF. CDR3 coding DNA: TGTGCCAGCAGCTTGGACGGCTACGAGCAGTACTTC.

The chain employs TRBV6-5 and TRBJ1-6; D unclear. CDR1 MNHEY and CDR2 SVGAGI come from the germline V gene. V shed 2 bases and J shed 4 bases, with 6 bases lying between them. The CDR3 extends over 14 amino acids. The CDR3 DNA follows: TGTGCCAGCAGTTACATGAGGTATAATTCACCCCTCCACTTT. This encodes CASSYMRYNSPLHF.

This clone has just one count. The chain has TRBV5-1 and TRBJ2-7; 7 positions agree with TRBD2. V shed 2 bases and J 0 bases; nucleotides not matched to a gene: 5. Germline assignment: CDR1 SGHRS and CDR2 YFSETQ. This CDR3 is 15 amino acids long. The CDR3 DNA is TGCGCCAGCAGCTTCTCGGCGGGGGACTCCTACGAGCAGTACTTC. Its translation: CASSFSAGDSYEQYF.

The chain links TRBV6-1 to TRBJ2-1, with no clear D. The germline V and J ends were trimmed by 4 bases and 10 bases, with 11 bases remaining between them. The CDR3 is made up of 12 amino acids. Looked up from germline, CDR1 is MNHNS and CDR2 is SASEGT. The CDR3 reads CASSVRGSEQFF. The CDR3 nucleotides read TGTGCCAGCAGTGTCAGAGGCTCCGAGCAGTTCTTC.

J is TRBJ2-1 and V is TRBV25-1, with 7 nucleotides matching TRBD1. The CDR3 has 16 residues. Looked up from germline, CDR1 is MGHDK and CDR2 is SYGVNS. Trimming took 3 bases from V and 6 from J; bases not matched to a gene: 11. The CDR3 here is CASSDMTGPLSNEQFF. In DNA, the CDR3 is TGTGCCAGCAGTGATATGACAGGGCCCCTAAGCAATGAGCAGTTCTTC.

V gene TRBV6-5 combines with J gene TRBJ2-1; D is unresolved. The CDR3 loop spans 11 amino acids. Trimming took 5 bases from V and 8 from J, leaving 7 bases between them. Germline assignment: CDR1 MNHEY and CDR2 SVGAGI. CDR3 amino acids: CASSVADEQFF. The DNA of the CDR3 is TGTGCCAGCAGTGTCGCGGATGAGCAGTTCTTC.

V and J are TRBV4-3 and TRBJ1-5; D uncertain. V lost 0 bases and J lost 0, with 9 bases in between. The CDR3 has 16 residues. Germline V lookup: CDR1 LGHNA, CDR2 YSLEER. CDR3 sequence reads: CASSQDWQNSNQPQHF. CDR3 DNA sequence: TGCGCCAGCAGCCAAGATTGGCAGAATAGCAATCAGCCCCAGCATTTT.

As concerns this clone: One junction end does not reproduce the germline sequence, and a read error may be involved. The rearrangement links TRBV5-6 to TRBJ1-2; TRBD1 aligns across 11 bases. The germline V gene encodes CDR1 SGHDT and CDR2 YYEEEE. This CDR3 spans 14 amino acids. CDR3: CASRLDRGREGYTF. CDR3 nucleotides: TGTGCCAGCAGGTTGGACAGGGGGCGCGAGGGCTACACCTTC. The full variable domain, completed using reference TRBV5-6 and TRBJ1-2, is DAGVTQSPTHLIKTRGQQVTLRCSPKSGHDTVSWYQQALGQGPQFIFQYYEEEERQRGNFPDRFSGHQFPNYSSELNVNALLLGDSALYLCASRLDRGREGYTFGSGTRLTVV.

The chain joins TRBV5-8 to TRBJ1-6; D is ambiguous. In germline, CDR1 is SGHTS, CDR2 YDEGEE. The V end lost 4 bases, the J end lost 2 bases, and 4 bases lay between the germline ends. This CDR3 has 13 residues. CDR3 region: CASSPAYNSPLHF. The DNA for the CDR3 is TGTGCCAGCAGCCCCGCCTATAATTCACCCCTCCACTTT. The full variable domain, its missing parts supplied by reference TRBV5-8 and TRBJ1-6, is EAGVTQSPTHLIKTRGQQATLRCSPISGHTSVYWYQQALGLGLQFLLWYDEGEERNRGNFPPRFSGRQFPNYSSELNVNALELEDSALYLCASSPAYNSPLHFGNGTRLTVT.

This clone was picked up a small number of times. The chain employs TRBV10-3 and TRBJ1-6, with TRBD1 identical over 7 bases. Germline V gives CDR1 ENHRY, CDR2 SYGVKD. V lost 3 bases to trimming and J lost 13 bases; unmatched junction nucleotides: 6. The CDR3 is made up of 13 amino acids. This chain's CDR3 is CAISERGLAPLHF. DNA for the CDR3: TGTGCCATCAGTGAAAGGGGGCTTGCCCCCCTCCACTTT.

CDR3 amino acids: CASSPASGVYEQYF. CDR3 DNA sequence: TGTGCCAGCTCACCAGCTTCCGGGGTCTACGAGCAGTACTTC. The rearrangement uses TRBV18 and TRBJ2-7; D is possibly TRBD2 (5 bases). Trimming removed 2 bases at V and 3 bases at J, with 11 bases between. This CDR3 has 14 amino acids. Germline CDR1 reads KGHSH; CDR2 reads LQKENI.